These 7 T cell receptor beta chains originate from one sample sequenced in a study of cytomegalovirus exposure and HLA in healthy donors. Primers included in the PCR were 60 Vbeta and 13 Jbeta primers. TCRdb's copy holds only in-frame clones and misses some; the assay was immunoSEQ multiplex PCR. The sample shows some 100,000 clones, approximately 74% of them seen only once. Sequencing was done on a sample of PBMCs. All receptors derive from a woman in her 70s in good health and CMV-seropositive.

This sequence joins TRBV2 and TRBJ2-3; possible D gene TRBD1, 6 bases. Germline V lookup: CDR1 SNHLY, CDR2 FYNNEI. This CDR3 spans 14 amino acids. Trimming shortened V by 7 bases and J by 5 bases, and 16 bases separated the two germline ends. CDR3 nucleotides: TGTGCCAGCAACAGGGACGGGGCGGGAGATACGCAGTATTTT. Amino acid sequence: CASNRDGAGDTQYF. Looking up the rest from reference TRBV2 and TRBJ2-3 gives the full variable domain: EPEVTQTPSHQVTQMGQEVILRCVPISNHLYFYWYRQILGQKVEFLVSFYNNEISEKSEIFDDQFSVERPDGSNFTLKIRSTKLEDSAMYFCASNRDGAGDTQYFGPGTRLTVL.

The V call is TRBV21-1, the J call TRBJ1-2. TRBV21-1 is a pseudogene segment. This CDR3 region has 12 residues. CDR3 coding DNA: TGTGCCAGCAGCAAAGCTCGGGTAGGCTACACCTTC. Its protein product is CASSKARVGYTF.

J is TRBJ1-5 and V is TRBV6-1, with TRBD1 matching over 7 bases. V shed 6 bases, J shed 6 bases, and the junction held 11 bases outside the gene matches. This CDR3 region has 15 residues. CDR1 is MNHNS, CDR2 SASEGT, per germline. CDR3 amino acids: CASSTGERSGQPQHF. In DNA, the CDR3 is TGTGCCAGCAGCACAGGGGAACGATCCGGTCAGCCCCAGCATTTT.

CDR3 amino acids: CASSFRGGPNNEQFF. CDR3 coding DNA: TGTGCCAGCAGCTTTAGGGGGGGCCCCAACAATGAGCAGTTCTTC. The gene calls are TRBV5-5 and TRBJ2-1, with D possibly being TRBD2 (7 bases). The V and J ends lost 2 bases and 5 bases respectively, with 14 bases between them. This CDR3 comprises 15 residues. CDR1 is SGHKS and CDR2 is YYEKEE in the germline V gene (reference sequence).

The chain is built from TRBV6-6 and TRBJ1-1; D perhaps matches TRBD1 (5 bases). In germline, CDR1 is MNHNY, CDR2 SVGAGI (reference sequence). With 5 bases removed from V and 7 bases from J, the gap between germline ends came to 14 bases. CDR3 length: 13 residues. The CDR3 is CASSTLDSHEAFF. CDR3 sequence (DNA): TGTGCCAGCAGTACCCTAGACAGTCATGAAGCTTTCTTT.

The chain has TRBV4-3 and TRBJ2-3; D remains ambiguous. CDR1 LGHNA and CDR2 YSLEER come from the germline V gene. The CDR3 consists of 15 residues. Trimming took 0 bases from V and 0 from J, leaving 7 bases between them. The CDR3 nucleotides read TGCGCCAGCAGCCAAGATCCCTCTAGCACAGATACGCAGTATTTT. It codes for CASSQDPSSTDTQYF.

CDR3 bases: TGTGCCAGTGCGAGTTTGCAGGGTCTCCTCGCCGGGGAGCTGTTTTTT. It translates to CASASLQGLLAGELFF. The chain recombines TRBV19 with TRBJ2-2, with D perhaps TRBD1 (5 bases). The CDR3 sequence is 16 residues long. Germline V gene data show CDR1 as LNHDA and CDR2 as SQIVND (reference sequence). Trimming took off 8 bases at V and 6 bases at J, with 22 bases between the two ends.